The text below deals with one T cell receptor beta chain. The antigen is undetermined. In the same sample, other DNA sequences code for this CDR3. Sequencing used immunoSEQ multiplex PCR; TCRdb keeps in-frame clones, though not all of them. Among 40,000 to 55,000 clones listed, 70% to 85% were seen once. The sample belongs to a study of graft-versus-host responses after intestinal transplantation. Study context: Multivisceral, liver-intestinal, or isolated intestinal grafts were transplanted into recipients. Overall study results and limits: GvH clones occurred in recipient marrow; some first appeared in ileum or blood. With peak circulating GvH clone levels came an association with early post-transplant HvG declines.

The CDR3 runs 15 residues. The germline V gene encodes CDR1 LNHNV and CDR2 YYDKDF (reference sequence). V was cut by 0 bases and J by 0 bases, with 8 bases left in between. The source of this sequence is a human donor who was the organ donor for an intestinal transplant. The rearrangement links TRBV15 to TRBJ1-1; D unresolved. The sequencing used unstimulated CD4+ T cells sorted from spleen or lymph node cells, collected before transplant. DNA of the CDR3: TGTGCCACCAGCAGAGATGGGAGGATGAACACTGAAGCTTTCTTT. This translates into CATSRDGRMNTEAFF.